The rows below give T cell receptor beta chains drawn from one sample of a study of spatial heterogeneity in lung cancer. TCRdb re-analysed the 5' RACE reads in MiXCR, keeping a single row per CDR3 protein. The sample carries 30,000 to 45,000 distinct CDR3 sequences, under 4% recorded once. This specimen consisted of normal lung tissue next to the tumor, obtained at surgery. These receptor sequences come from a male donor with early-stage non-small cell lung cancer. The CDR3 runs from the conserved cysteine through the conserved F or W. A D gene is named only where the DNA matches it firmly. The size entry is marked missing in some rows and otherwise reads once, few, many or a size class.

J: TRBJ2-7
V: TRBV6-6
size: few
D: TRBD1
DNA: TGTGCCAGCAGTTACGACAGGGATGGGACCTACGAGCAGTACTTC
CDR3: CASSYDRDGTYEQYF

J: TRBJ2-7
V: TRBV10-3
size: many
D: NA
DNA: TGTGCCATCAGTGGAGGGACCGGGGAGAACGAGCAGTACTTC
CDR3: CAISGGTGENEQYF

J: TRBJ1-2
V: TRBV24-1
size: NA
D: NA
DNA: TGTGCCACCAGTGATCCGGGACGGAGCTATGGCTACACCTTC
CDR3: CATSDPGRSYGYTF

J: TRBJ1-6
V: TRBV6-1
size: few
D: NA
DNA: TGTGCCAGCAGTTCTCCCGGGATGGGGGGTTCACCCCTCCACTTT
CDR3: CASSSPGMGGSPLHF

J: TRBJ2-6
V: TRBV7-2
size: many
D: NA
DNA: TGTGCCAGCAGCTTAGACTCTGGGGCCAACGTCCTGACTTTC
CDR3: CASSLDSGANVLTF

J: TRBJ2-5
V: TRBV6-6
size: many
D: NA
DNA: TGTGCCAGCAGTTACATGGCGTCCTCAGAGACCCAGTACTTC
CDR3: CASSYMASSETQYF

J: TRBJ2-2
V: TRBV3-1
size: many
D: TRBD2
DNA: TGTGCCAGCAGCCAATTTAGCGGGAGGGTCTCGACCGGGGAGCTGTTTTTT
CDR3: CASSQFSGRVSTGELFF

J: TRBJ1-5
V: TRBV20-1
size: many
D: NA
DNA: TGCAGTGCTAGAGGCAGGACGGGGGATCAGCCCCAGCATTTT
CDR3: CSARGRTGDQPQHF

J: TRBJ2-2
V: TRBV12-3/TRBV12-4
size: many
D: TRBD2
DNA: TGTGCCAGCAGCTCAGGGAGGGACACCGGGGAGCTGTTTTTT
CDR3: CASSSGRDTGELFF

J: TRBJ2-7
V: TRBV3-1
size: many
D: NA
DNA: TGTGCCAGCAGCCCACTAGAAACGGCCTACGAGCAGTACTTC
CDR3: CASSPLETAYEQYF

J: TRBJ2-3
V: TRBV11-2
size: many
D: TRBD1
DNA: TGTGCCAGCAGCCCCTGGACAGGCCCAGCTACGCAGTATTTT
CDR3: CASSPWTGPATQYF

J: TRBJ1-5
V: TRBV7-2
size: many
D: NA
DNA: TGTGCCAGCAGCACCCGCGGGGGCGGGCAGCCCCAGCATTTT
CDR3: CASSTRGGGQPQHF

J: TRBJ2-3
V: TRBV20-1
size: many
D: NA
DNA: TGCAGTGCTAGAGATCATGGCGAGGATACGCAGTATTTT
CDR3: CSARDHGEDTQYF

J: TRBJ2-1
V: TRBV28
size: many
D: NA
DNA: TGTGCCAGCAGTTTCGGGATAGCCGTCCCCGGTGAGCAGTTCTTC
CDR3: CASSFGIAVPGEQFF

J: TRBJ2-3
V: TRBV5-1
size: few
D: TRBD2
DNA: TGCGCCAGCAGCCAAGCGGGAGTCTCAGATACGCAGTATTTT
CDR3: CASSQAGVSDTQYF

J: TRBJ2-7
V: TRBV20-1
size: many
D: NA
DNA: TGCAGTGCTAGAAACCCGGAGGGTTACGAGCAGTACTTC
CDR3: CSARNPEGYEQYF

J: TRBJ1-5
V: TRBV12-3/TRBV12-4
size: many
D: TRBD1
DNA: TGTGCCAGCAGTTTGCAGGGGGGGAATCAGCCCCAGCATTTT
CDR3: CASSLQGGNQPQHF

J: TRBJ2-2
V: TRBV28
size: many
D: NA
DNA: TGTGCCAGCAGGGATTTTACAGGGACGAACACCGGGGAGCTGTTTTTT
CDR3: CASRDFTGTNTGELFF

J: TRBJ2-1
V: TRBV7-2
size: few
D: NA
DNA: TGTGCCAGCAGCTTAGTGGACTGGAGAGGGAATGAGCAGTTCTTC
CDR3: CASSLVDWRGNEQFF

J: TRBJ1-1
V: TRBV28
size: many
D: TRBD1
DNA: TGTGCCAGCAGTTTGACAGGGTCGGGCACTGAAGCTTTCTTT
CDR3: CASSLTGSGTEAFF

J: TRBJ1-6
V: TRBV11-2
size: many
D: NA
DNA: TGTGCCAGCAGCTTATGGGGACACCACTATAATTCACCCCTCCACTTT
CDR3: CASSLWGHHYNSPLHF

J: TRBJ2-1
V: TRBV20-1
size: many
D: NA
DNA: TGCAGTGTCCCTAGAAACTTTCGGGAGCAGTTCTTC
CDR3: CSVPRNFREQFF

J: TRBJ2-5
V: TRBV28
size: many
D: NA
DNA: TGTGCCAGCACCTTCTTACCGACGGGAGAGACCCAGTACTTC
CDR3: CASTFLPTGETQYF

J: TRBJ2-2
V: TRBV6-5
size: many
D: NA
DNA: TGTGCCAGCAGTTACCATCGGACGCTGTTTTTT
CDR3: CASSYHRTLFF

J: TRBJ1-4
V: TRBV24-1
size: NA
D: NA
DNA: TGTGCCACCAGTGATACGACGGGTGCAACTAATGAAAAACTGTTTTTT
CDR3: CATSDTTGATNEKLFF

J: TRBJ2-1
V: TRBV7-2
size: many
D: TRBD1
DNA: TGTGCCAGCAGGTCGACAGGGGGTTTTTACAATGAGCAGTTCTTC
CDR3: CASRSTGGFYNEQFF

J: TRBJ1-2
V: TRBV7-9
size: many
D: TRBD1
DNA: TGTGCCAGCAGCCCCGCGGACAGGTACTATGGCTACACCTTC
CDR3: CASSPADRYYGYTF

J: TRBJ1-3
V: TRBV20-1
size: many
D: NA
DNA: TGCAGTGCGATGGGAGTCTCTGGAAACACCATATATTTT
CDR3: CSAMGVSGNTIYF

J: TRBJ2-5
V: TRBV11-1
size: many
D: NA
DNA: TGTGCCAGCAGCTTAAGGCACCCCTCTACCCTCCAGTGGAAGACCCAGTACTTC
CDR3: CASSLRHPSTLQWKTQYF

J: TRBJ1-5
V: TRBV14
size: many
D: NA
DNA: TGTGCCAGCAGCCAAGTTTACGGAAGTCAGCCCCAGCATTTT
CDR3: CASSQVYGSQPQHF

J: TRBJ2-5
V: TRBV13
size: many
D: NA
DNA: TGTGCCAGCAGCTCCCGGGGCGGAGGAGAGACCCAGTACTTC
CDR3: CASSSRGGGETQYF

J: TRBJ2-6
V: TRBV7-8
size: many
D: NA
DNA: TGTGCCAGCGAGAGAGGAGGGAGAGGGGCCAACGTCCTGACTTTC
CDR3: CASERGGRGANVLTF

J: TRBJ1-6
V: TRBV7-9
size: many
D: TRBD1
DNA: TGTGCCAGCAGTTTACAGGGGGATTCACCCCTCCACTTT
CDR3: CASSLQGDSPLHF

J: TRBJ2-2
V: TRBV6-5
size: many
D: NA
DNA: TGTGCCAGCGGTCTAGCAGACACCGGGGAGCTGTTTTTT
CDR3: CASGLADTGELFF

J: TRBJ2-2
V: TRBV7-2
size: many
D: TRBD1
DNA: TGTGCCAGCAGCCCCCAACCGGGACAGGGAAACGGGGAGCTGTTTTTT
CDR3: CASSPQPGQGNGELFF

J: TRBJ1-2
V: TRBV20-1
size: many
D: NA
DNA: TGCAGTGCTAGAAAGATTAACAGGGCTACTATTTATGGCTACACCTTC
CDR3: CSARKINRATIYGYTF

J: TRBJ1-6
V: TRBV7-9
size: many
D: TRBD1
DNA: TGTGCCAGCAGCTTTCCGGGACAGGGGTGGGGTTCACCCCTCCACTTT
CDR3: CASSFPGQGWGSPLHF

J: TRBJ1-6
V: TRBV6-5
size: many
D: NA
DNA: TGTGCCAGCACCCCGACAGGCGGCGGTTCACCCCTCCACTTT
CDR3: CASTPTGGGSPLHF

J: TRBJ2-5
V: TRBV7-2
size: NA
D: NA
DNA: TGTGGCAGCAGCCCCCCAGGGTTGCAAGAGACCCAGTACTTC
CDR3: CGSSPPGLQETQYF

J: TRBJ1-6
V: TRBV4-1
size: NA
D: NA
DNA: TGCGCCAGCAGCCAGGGGTGGAGGAACAATTCACCCCTCCACTTT
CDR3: CASSQGWRNNSPLHF

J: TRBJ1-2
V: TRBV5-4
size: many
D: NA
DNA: TGTGCCAGCAGTTGGGGGGGCGTTGAAGACGGCTACACCTTC
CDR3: CASSWGGVEDGYTF

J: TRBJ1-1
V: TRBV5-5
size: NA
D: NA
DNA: TGTGCCAGCAGCTTTCGACTCAACACTGAAGCTTTCTTT
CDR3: CASSFRLNTEAFF

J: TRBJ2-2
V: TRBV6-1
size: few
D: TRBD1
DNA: TGTGCCAGCAGCGCCTTGACAGGGCAAAGCGGGGAGCTGTTTTTT
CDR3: CASSALTGQSGELFF

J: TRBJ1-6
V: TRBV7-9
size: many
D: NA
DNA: TGTGCCAGCAGCACCGACAGCTATAATTCACCCCTCCACTTT
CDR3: CASSTDSYNSPLHF

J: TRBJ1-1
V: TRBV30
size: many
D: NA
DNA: TGTGCCTGGTCCGATCCGGGACAGAACACTGAAGCTTTCTTT
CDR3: CAWSDPGQNTEAFF

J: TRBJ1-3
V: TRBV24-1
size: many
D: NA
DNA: TGTGCCACCAGTGGGCCCTCTGGAAACACCATATATTTT
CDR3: CATSGPSGNTIYF

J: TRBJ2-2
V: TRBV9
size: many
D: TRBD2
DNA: TGTGCCAGCAGCGGAAGCGGGAGGCAAGACACCGGGGAGCTGTTTTTT
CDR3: CASSGSGRQDTGELFF

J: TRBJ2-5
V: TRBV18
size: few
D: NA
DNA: TGTGCCAGCTCACAGGACAGCGGGGAGACCCAGTACTTC
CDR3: CASSQDSGETQYF

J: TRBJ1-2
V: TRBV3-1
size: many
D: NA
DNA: TGTGCCAGCAGCCAAGATTACGGGACGGGAGGCTACACCTTC
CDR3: CASSQDYGTGGYTF

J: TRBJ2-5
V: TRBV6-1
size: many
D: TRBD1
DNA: TGTGCCAGCACCCCCGGGACAGGAGAAGAGACCCAGTACTTC
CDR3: CASTPGTGEETQYF

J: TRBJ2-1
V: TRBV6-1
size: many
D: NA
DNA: TGTGCCAGCAGTGACCCCGCCAATGAGCAGTTCTTC
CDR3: CASSDPANEQFF

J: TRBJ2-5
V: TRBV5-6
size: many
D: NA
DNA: TGTGCCAGCAGCGCGCTCGATCGGGGCGAAAAGACCCAGTACTTC
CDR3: CASSALDRGEKTQYF

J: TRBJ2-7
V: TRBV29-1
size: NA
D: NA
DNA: TGCAGCGTTGTAGACAGCCCCATCTACGAGCAGTACTTC
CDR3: CSVVDSPIYEQYF

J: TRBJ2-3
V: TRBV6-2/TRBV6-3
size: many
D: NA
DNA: TGTGCCAGCAGACGGGGTGATCGCACAGATACGCAGTATTTT
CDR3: CASRRGDRTDTQYF

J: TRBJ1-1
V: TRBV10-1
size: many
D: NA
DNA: TGCGCCAGCAGTGAAGGGCCGAACACTGAAGCTTTCTTT
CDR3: CASSEGPNTEAFF

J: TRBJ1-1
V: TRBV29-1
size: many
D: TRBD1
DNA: TGCAGCGTTGCCCGAGACAGGGCAACTGAAGCTTTCTTT
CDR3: CSVARDRATEAFF

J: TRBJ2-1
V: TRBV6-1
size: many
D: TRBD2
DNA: TGTGCCAGCAGTGTAGCGGGAGTCGACAATGAGCAGTTCTTC
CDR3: CASSVAGVDNEQFF

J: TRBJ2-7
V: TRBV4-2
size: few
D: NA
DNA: TGTGCCAGCAGCCCGATGGAGGGAACCCACCCGTACGAGCAGTACTTC
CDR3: CASSPMEGTHPYEQYF